This note documents a single T cell receptor (beta chain) sequence. Its antigen is undetermined. Trimming stripped 6 bases from V and 1 base from J, with 13 bases between. Germline CDR1 LNHDA, CDR2 SQIVND (reference sequence). The CDR3 is 15 amino acids. The data were obtained in a study of cytomegalovirus exposure and HLA in healthy donors. Study at large: In an early release, HLA-typed donors contributed tens of millions of unique TCR sequences. Whole-study results and caveats: Altogether, more than 150 TCR beta chains were recorded as cytomegalovirus-associated. In a later analysis, specific HLA alleles were associated with approximately 16,000 TCR beta sequences at a 0.05 false discovery rate.

This PCR relied on a set of 60 Vbeta primers and 13 Jbeta primers. TCRdb keeps only in-frame clones here, not all; method: immunoSEQ multiplex PCR. The sample lists 100,000 or so clones; 70% to 80% were seen once. The sample consisted of PBMCs. This chain links TRBV19 with TRBJ2-1, with D possibly TRBD2 on 6 matching bases. This TCR came from a man between 35 and 55 years old in good health and CMV-seronegative. The CDR3 is CASRSAAGSYNEQFF. For the CDR3, the DNA is TGTGCCAGTAGGTCGGCGGCGGGGTCCTACAATGAGCAGTTCTTC.